The source of this TCR beta chain is a study of OX40 agonist ivuxolimab in advanced cancers. Study-wide context: Partial responses occurred in three patients (one hepatocellular carcinoma, two cutaneous melanoma).

Study-level results: The work left the antigen specificity of expanded peripheral T cells undetermined.

A remark on this clone: Antigen unknown.

The method was immunoSEQ multiplex PCR; TCRdb's version includes in-frame clones alone and lacks a portion of them. The data show roughly 61,000 clones, around 88% seen once. The ends lost 4 bases at V and 5 bases at J; junction bases unmatched: 5. The germline CDR1 and CDR2 sequences are SGHDT and YYEEEE. This CDR3 is 14 amino acids long. This TCR was recovered from an adult with an advanced solid tumor such as melanoma, head and neck, liver or kidney cancer. Sequencing was performed on CD4+ or CD8+ T cells sorted from blood, taken in a trial of the OX40 agonist ivuxolimab. J is TRBJ2-3 and V is TRBV5-6; 9 bases are shared with TRBD1. CDR3 in DNA: TGTGCCAGCAGCCAAGGACAGGGGAGAGATACGCAGTATTTT. It yields the protein CASSQGQGRDTQYF.